These 5 T cell receptor beta chains originate from one sample sequenced in a study of shared clonotypes between healthy human individuals. Sequencing was performed with immunoSEQ multiplex PCR; in TCRdb, only in-frame clones are kept and a portion is missing. The sample lists roughly 2 million clones, roughly 94% occurring once. The sequenced material came from naive CD4+ T cells sorted from blood. The subset: CD45RA+ positively selected. The receptors were gathered from a man younger than 30 in good health.

The chain links TRBV10-3 to TRBJ2-3, with 11 bases that match TRBD1. Germline CDR1 and CDR2: ENHRY and SYGVKD. The V gene end was trimmed by 6 bases and the J gene end by 5 bases; junction bases not matched to a gene: 1. This CDR3 spans 13 amino acids. This chain's CDR3 is CAIRDRGQDTQYF. CDR3 bases: TGTGCCATCAGGGACAGGGGGCAAGATACGCAGTATTTT.

V gene TRBV7-9 combines with J gene TRBJ2-7; 12 positions match TRBD2. This CDR3 has 15 residues. Germline loops: CDR1 SEHNR, CDR2 FQNEAQ (reference sequence). V dropped 5 bases and J dropped 3; count of bases not matched to a gene: 5. CDR3 in DNA: TGTGCCAGCAGCGAGGGGACTAGCGGGTACTACGAGCAGTACTTC. It yields the protein CASSEGTSGYYEQYF.

On this clone: This specimen includes other DNA sequences encoding the same CDR3. The chain combines TRBV18 with TRBJ2-5; D not resolved. The CDR3 spans 11 residues. Trimming cost V 5 bases and J 4 bases, with 5 bases left between them. The germline V gene encodes CDR1 KGHSH and CDR2 LQKENI. In DNA, the CDR3 is TGTGCCAGCTCATCAGGAGAGACCCAGTACTTC. Its translation: CASSSGETQYF.

This clone was observed a single time. This chain joins TRBV19 and TRBJ2-3, with D possibly being TRBD1 (6 bases). The CDR3 totals 12 residues. V was cut by 6 bases and J by 8 bases, with 12 bases left in between. From germline, CDR1 is LNHDA and CDR2 SQIVND (reference sequence). CDR3 loop: CASSEQGSTQYF. CDR3 bases: TGTGCCAGTAGCGAACAGGGCTCTACGCAGTATTTT.

The chain is built from TRBV2 and TRBJ2-7; TRBD2 aligns across 15 bases. The J segment lost 6 bases and the V segment lost 6 bases, leaving 6 bases of the junction unmatched. Germline CDR1 SNHLY, CDR2 FYNNEI. The CDR3 length is 15 residues. The CDR3 sequence is CASSVRTSGGAEQYF. CDR3 coding DNA: TGTGCCAGCAGCGTCAGGACTAGCGGGGGGGCCGAGCAGTACTTC. The full variable domain, with the rest looked up from reference TRBV2 and TRBJ2-7, is EPEVTQTPSHQVTQMGQEVILRCVPISNHLYFYWYRQILGQKVEFLVSFYNNEISEKSEIFDDQFSVERPDGSNFTLKIRSTKLEDSAMYFCASSVRTSGGAEQYFGPGTRLTVT.